This T cell receptor beta chain came from a study of cytomegalovirus exposure and HLA in healthy donors. Profiling relied on immunoSEQ multiplex PCR, and the TCRdb table lists in-frame clones only, not all of them. The sample records a few hundred thousand clones, around four fifths being singletons. This TCR derives from a woman in her 30s in good health and CMV-seropositive. Material: PBMCs.

The CDR3 spells CASRRTASYNEQFF. The CDR3 DNA sequence: TGTGCCAGCAGGCGCACGGCTTCCTACAATGAGCAGTTCTTC. V and J are TRBV27 and TRBJ2-1; D not resolved. The CDR3 is 14 amino acids. V was trimmed by 6 bases and J by 1 base, leaving 10 bases between them. Germline CDR1 MNHEY, CDR2 SMNVEV (reference sequence).